A selection of T cell receptor beta chains follows, all from one sample in a study of cytomegalovirus exposure and HLA in healthy donors. Profiling relied on immunoSEQ multiplex PCR, and the TCRdb table lists in-frame clones only, not all of them. This table has fewer than 200,000 clones, less than 85% appearing once. The material sequenced was PBMCs. The receptors were gathered from a man in his late teens or twenties in good health and CMV-seropositive. Both conserved end residues are part of each CDR3. D genes are given only for firm matches. Expanded clones get a size class; other rows say once, few or many, or leave the size out.

clone size	J gene	CDR3 length	V gene	D gene	CDR3 protein	CDR3 DNA
.	TRBJ1-5	16	TRBV5-6	TRBD1	CASSLAGQGYGQPQHF	TGTGCCAGCAGCTTGGCGGGACAGGGGTATGGTCAGCCCCAGCATTTT
.	TRBJ1-1	13	TRBV30	.	CAWSVSGDTEAFF	TGTGCCTGGAGTGTAAGCGGGGACACTGAAGCTTTCTTT
.	TRBJ2-7	12	TRBV28	TRBD1	CATRQGNYEQYF	TGTGCCACCCGACAGGGAAACTACGAGCAGTACTTC
.	TRBJ1-2	15	TRBV9	.	CASRDPSGIYQGYTF	TGTGCCAGCAGAGATCCTTCAGGGATTTATCAAGGCTACACCTTC
.	TRBJ2-5	15	TRBV28	.	CASSPRGGAGETQYF	TGTGCCAGCAGTCCAAGAGGGGGTGCAGGAGAGACCCAGTACTTC
.	TRBJ2-4	13	TRBV11-2	.	CASSLEAGNIQYF	TGTGCCAGCAGCTTAGAGGCAGGAAACATTCAGTACTTC
.	TRBJ2-2	15	TRBV6-1	TRBD1	CASSPGQGPTGELFF	TGTGCCAGCAGTCCAGGACAGGGGCCCACCGGGGAGCTGTTTTTT
.	TRBJ2-5	14	TRBV5-1	.	CASSPGWDKETQYF	TGCGCCAGCAGCCCGGGATGGGACAAAGAGACCCAGTACTTC
.	TRBJ1-5	15	TRBV27	.	CASKDLAAGRQPQHF	TGTGCCAGCAAAGACTTGGCAGCGGGTCGTCAGCCCCAGCATTTT
.	TRBJ2-1	17	TRBV28	TRBD2	CASSLAERELSYNEQFF	TGTGCCAGCAGTTTGGCCGAGCGGGAGCTCTCCTACAATGAGCAGTTCTTC
.	TRBJ2-1	16	TRBV11-2	TRBD2	CASSSGSGALYNEQFF	TGTGCCAGCAGCTCGGGGAGCGGGGCCCTTTACAATGAGCAGTTCTTC
few	TRBJ1-2	13	TRBV7-9	TRBD1	CASSPDRERGYTF	TGTGCCAGCAGCCCTGACAGGGAGAGAGGCTACACCTTC
.	TRBJ2-3	18	TRBV9	TRBD2	CASSATSGPGRLTDTQYF	TGTGCCAGCAGCGCCACTAGCGGGCCGGGGCGTCTCACAGATACGCAGTATTTT
few	TRBJ2-7	13	TRBV28	TRBD1	CASRDRGSYEQYF	TGTGCCAGCCGGGACAGGGGCTCCTACGAGCAGTACTTC
few	TRBJ2-7	13	TRBV6-1	TRBD1	CASTPGGYYEQYF	TGTGCCAGCACCCCAGGGGGCTACTACGAGCAGTACTTC
.	TRBJ2-1	13	TRBV10-2	TRBD2	CASSGGGYNEQFF	TGCGCCAGCAGCGGGGGGGGGTACAATGAGCAGTTCTTC
.	TRBJ1-2	14	TRBV6-5	TRBD1	CASSYSGQGGGYTF	TGTGCCAGCAGTTATTCCGGACAGGGCGGAGGCTACACCTTC
.	TRBJ2-7	13	TRBV7-6	.	CASSTVFSYEQYF	TGTGCCAGCAGTACAGTTTTCTCCTACGAGCAGTACTTC
.	TRBJ2-1	16	TRBV12-2	.	CASRFPSGDSYNEQFF	TGTGCAAGTCGCTTCCCTTCGGGGGACTCCTACAATGAGCAGTTCTTC
.	TRBJ1-1	14	TRBV4-1	TRBD1	CASSQTGGNTEAFF	TGCGCCAGCAGCCAGACAGGGGGGAACACTGAAGCTTTCTTT
.	TRBJ1-2	13	TRBV13	.	CASSSGLLYGYTF	TGTGCCAGCAGCTCCGGACTCCTCTATGGCTACACCTTC
.	TRBJ1-2	16	TRBV9	TRBD1	CASSPPTQGAGYGYTF	TGTGCCAGCAGCCCCCCCACTCAGGGGGCAGGCTATGGCTACACCTTC
.	TRBJ1-1	14	TRBV19	TRBD1	CASSMTGTGGEAFF	TGTGCCAGTAGTATGACCGGGACAGGGGGCGAAGCTTTCTTT
few	TRBJ1-4	16	TRBV7-7	.	CASSQGGGAGREKLFF	TGTGCCAGCAGCCAGGGAGGTGGCGCGGGAAGGGAAAAACTGTTTTTT
.	TRBJ1-2	14	TRBV7-7	TRBD1	CASSLMGQGNGYTF	TGTGCCAGCAGCTTAATGGGACAGGGAAATGGCTACACCTTC
.	TRBJ2-7	16	TRBV30	TRBD1	CAWSVGTGGRNYEQYF	TGTGCCTGGAGTGTCGGGACAGGGGGGCGCAACTACGAGCAGTACTTC
.	TRBJ1-4	15	TRBV4-2	TRBD1	CASSQPGQGYEKLFF	TGTGCCAGCAGCCAGCCGGGACAGGGGTATGAAAAACTGTTTTTT
.	TRBJ1-3	15	TRBV5-1	.	CASSLTGWAGNTIYF	TGCGCCAGCAGCTTGACAGGCTGGGCTGGAAACACCATATATTTT
.	TRBJ2-7	15	TRBV11-2	TRBD1	CASSQDRGPAHEQYF	TGTGCCAGCAGCCAAGACAGGGGGCCGGCCCACGAGCAGTACTTC
.	TRBJ1-3	15	TRBV30	.	CAWSGGQPSGNTIYF	TGTGCCTGGAGTGGGGGGCAACCCTCTGGAAACACCATATATTTT
.	TRBJ1-1	15	TRBV6-6	.	CASSPVLGETTEAFF	TGTGCCAGCAGTCCCGTGCTAGGGGAAACCACTGAAGCTTTCTTT
.	TRBJ1-6	15	TRBV7-9	TRBD1	CASSLDGQGASPLHF	TGTGCCAGCAGCTTAGATGGCCAGGGGGCTTCACCCCTCCACTTT
.	TRBJ2-1	16	TRBV13	.	CASRSTTGTPFNEQFF	TGTGCCAGCAGATCCACCACCGGGACTCCTTTCAATGAGCAGTTCTTC
.	TRBJ2-7	14	TRBV18	TRBD1	CASSRDRGVYEQYF	TGTGCCAGCTCCCGGGACAGGGGGGTCTACGAGCAGTACTTC
.	TRBJ2-7	12	TRBV30	.	CAWSWMSGEQYF	TGTGCCTGGAGTTGGATGTCGGGCGAGCAGTACTTC
.	TRBJ1-5	15	TRBV7-9	.	CASSIGQQGNQPQHF	TGTGCCAGCAGCATCGGACAGCAAGGAAATCAGCCCCAGCATTTT
.	TRBJ2-5	12	TRBV28	.	CASSSAGETQYF	TGTGCCAGCAGTTCCGCGGGTGAGACCCAGTACTTC
once	TRBJ2-7	14	TRBV2	.	CASSEASDRYEQYF	TGTGCCAGCAGTGAAGCCTCTGACAGGTACGAGCAGTACTTC
.	TRBJ2-7	14	TRBV5-5	TRBD1	CASSWRDRVYEQYF	TGTGCCAGCAGCTGGCGGGACAGGGTTTACGAGCAGTACTTC
.	TRBJ1-5	14	TRBV28	.	CASSLQRYNQPQHF	TGTGCCAGCAGTTTACAACGGTACAATCAGCCCCAGCATTTT
.	TRBJ1-6	16	TRBV6-5	.	CASSYLDGKGYSPLHF	TGTGCCAGCAGTTATTTGGACGGAAAGGGGTATTCACCCCTCCACTTT
.	TRBJ2-3	14	TRBV2	.	CASSDRDFTDTQYF	TGTGCCAGCAGCGATAGGGACTTCACAGATACGCAGTATTTT
.	TRBJ2-2	17	TRBV19	.	CASSIPTSLGETGELFF	TGTGCCAGTAGTATCCCAACTAGCCTGGGCGAGACCGGGGAGCTGTTTTTT
.	TRBJ2-7	14	TRBV28	TRBD1	CASSLDRVTYEQYF	TGTGCCAGCAGTTTAGACAGGGTTACCTACGAGCAGTACTTC
.	TRBJ2-2	14	TRBV6-5	TRBD2	CATGTSRYTGELFF	TGTGCCACCGGGACTAGTCGGTACACCGGGGAGCTGTTTTTT
.	TRBJ2-3	12	TRBV2	.	CASSREADTQYF	TGTGCCAGCAGTAGGGAGGCAGATACGCAGTATTTT
medium-sized	TRBJ2-7	17	TRBV6-1	TRBD2	CASSAGLASLRGHEQYF	TGTGCCAGCAGTGCCGGACTAGCCTCCTTACGTGGCCACGAGCAGTACTTC
.	TRBJ2-1	11	TRBV10-2	.	CASSDIELQFF	TGCGCCAGCAGTGACATCGAGCTGCAGTTCTTC
.	TRBJ2-1	14	TRBV29-1	TRBD1	CSVGRDRAYNEQFF	TGCAGCGTCGGCCGGGACAGGGCCTACAATGAGCAGTTCTTC
.	TRBJ2-1	15	TRBV28	TRBD2	CASSFTSGRVNEQFF	TGTGCCAGCAGTTTCACTAGCGGCCGGGTAAATGAGCAGTTCTTC
once	TRBJ2-3	16	TRBV5-1	TRBD2	CASSLVPGGRIDTQYF	TGCGCCAGCAGCTTGGTGCCCGGCGGGAGAATAGATACGCAGTATTTT
.	TRBJ2-1	16	TRBV13	TRBD1	CASSSRTGGRGDEQFF	TGTGCCAGCAGCTCCCGAACAGGGGGCAGGGGCGATGAGCAGTTCTTC
.	TRBJ2-2	19	TRBV7-9	TRBD2	CASSHRRLAGGFDTGELFF	TGTGCCAGCAGCCACCGTCGTCTAGCGGGAGGGTTCGACACCGGGGAGCTGTTTTTT
.	TRBJ1-5	14	TRBV27	TRBD1	CASSLAGGYQPQHF	TGTGCCAGCAGTTTGGCAGGGGGTTATCAGCCCCAGCATTTT
.	TRBJ2-1	19	TRBV5-1	.	CASSLDPGLTGTMGGEQFF	TGCGCCAGCAGCTTGGACCCGGGTTTGACTGGAACAATGGGGGGTGAGCAGTTCTTC
.	TRBJ1-2	16	TRBV25-1	TRBD1	CASSWGTGGPTYGYTF	TGTGCCAGCAGTTGGGGGACAGGGGGCCCGACGTATGGCTACACCTTC
.	TRBJ2-1	17	TRBV5-1	TRBD2	CASSPGGVAGAYNEQFF	TGCGCCAGCAGCCCTGGGGGGGTAGCGGGGGCCTACAATGAGCAGTTCTTC